This T cell receptor beta chain came from a study of response to subunit inactivated influenza vaccine. TCRdb re-called the RT-PCR reads through MiXCR, storing one row per CDR3 protein. The repertoire consists of hundreds of thousands of distinct CDR3 sequences, with 11% to 15% occurring once and the leading ten covering approximately 7.6%. Study conclusions and caveats: New T cells are recruited in small numbers by each seasonal influenza vaccination, according to the authors' suggestion.

A single count supports this clonotype. What it binds is not known. One end of the junction does not line up with germline, which may come from a read error. There are 16 residues in the CDR3. Per germline, CDR1 SGHDT and CDR2 YYEEEE. The receptor's source is a man in his fifties who received an inactivated influenza vaccine. The chain links TRBV5-6 to TRBJ2-1; TRBD1 agrees at 9 bases. This material consisted of PBMCs from blood, taken less than 15 days before vaccination. The CDR3 DNA is TGTGCCAGCAGCAACCCGCCGGGACAGGGATACAATGAGCACTTCTTC. Amino acid sequence: CASSNPPGQGYNEHFF.